This TCR beta chain is drawn from a study of siplizumab effects on memory and regulatory T cells. Trimming stripped 2 bases from V and 4 bases from J, with 11 bases between. Per germline, CDR1 KGHSH and CDR2 LQKENI. This CDR3 region has 14 residues. The repertoire was sequenced with immunoSEQ multiplex PCR; TCRdb's copy has only in-frame clones and lacks some. The sample has about 100,000 clones; 75% to 95% are singletons. The chain couples TRBV18 to TRBJ1-2; D not resolved. The TCR was taken from a human donor in good health. The sequencing input was CD4+ T cells sorted from blood. The CDR3 spells CASSPTATGYGYTF. For the CDR3, the DNA is TGTGCCAGCTCACCAACAGCGACGGGCTATGGCTACACCTTC.